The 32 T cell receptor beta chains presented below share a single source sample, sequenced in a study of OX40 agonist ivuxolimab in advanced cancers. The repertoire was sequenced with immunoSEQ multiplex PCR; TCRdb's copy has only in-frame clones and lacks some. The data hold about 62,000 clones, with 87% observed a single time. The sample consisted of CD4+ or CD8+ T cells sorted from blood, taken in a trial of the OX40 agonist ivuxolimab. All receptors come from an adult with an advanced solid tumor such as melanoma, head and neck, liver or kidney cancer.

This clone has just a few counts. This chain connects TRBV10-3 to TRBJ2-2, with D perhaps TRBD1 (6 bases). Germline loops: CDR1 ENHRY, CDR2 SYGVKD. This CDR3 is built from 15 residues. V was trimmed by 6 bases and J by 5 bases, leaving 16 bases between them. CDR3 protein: CAIRAGTIRTGELFF. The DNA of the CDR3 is TGTGCCATCAGGGCCGGGACAATTCGGACCGGGGAGCTGTTTTTT.

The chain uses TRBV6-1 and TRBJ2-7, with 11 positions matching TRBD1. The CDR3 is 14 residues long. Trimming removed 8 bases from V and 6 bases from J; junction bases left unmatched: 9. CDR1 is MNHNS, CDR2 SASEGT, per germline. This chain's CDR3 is CASSRDRGNLEQYF. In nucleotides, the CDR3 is TGTGCCAGCTCTCGGGACAGGGGGAATCTCGAGCAGTACTTC.

CDR3 in amino acids: CASSLDRGYEQYF. CDR3 DNA: TGTGCCAGCAGTCTAGACAGGGGGTACGAGCAGTACTTC. The V call is TRBV6-1, the J call TRBJ2-7; 9 positions match TRBD1. The junction had 3 bases not matched to a gene; V was cut back by 5 bases and J by 4 bases. Germline CDR1 and CDR2: MNHNS and SASEGT. This CDR3 is built from 13 residues.

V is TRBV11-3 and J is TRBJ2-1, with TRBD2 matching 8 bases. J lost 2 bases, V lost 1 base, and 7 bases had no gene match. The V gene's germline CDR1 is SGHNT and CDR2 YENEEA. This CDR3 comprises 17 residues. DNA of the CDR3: TGTGCCAGCAGCTTAGGTGGAAGTAGCGGGGCCTACAATGAGCAGTTCTTC. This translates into CASSLGGSSGAYNEQFF.

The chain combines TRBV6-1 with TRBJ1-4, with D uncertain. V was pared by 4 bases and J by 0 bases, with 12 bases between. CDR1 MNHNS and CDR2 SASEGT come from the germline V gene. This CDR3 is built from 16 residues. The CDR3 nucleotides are TGTGCCAGCAGTGGACCGACACGGTCAACTAATGAAAAACTGTTTTTT. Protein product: CASSGPTRSTNEKLFF.

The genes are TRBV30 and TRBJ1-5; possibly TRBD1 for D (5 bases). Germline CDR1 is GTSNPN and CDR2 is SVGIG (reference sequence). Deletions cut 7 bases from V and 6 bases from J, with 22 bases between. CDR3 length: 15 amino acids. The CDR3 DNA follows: TGTGCCTCTACCGCGGGACCACTAGGAAGTCAGCCCCAGCATTTT. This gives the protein CASTAGPLGSQPQHF.

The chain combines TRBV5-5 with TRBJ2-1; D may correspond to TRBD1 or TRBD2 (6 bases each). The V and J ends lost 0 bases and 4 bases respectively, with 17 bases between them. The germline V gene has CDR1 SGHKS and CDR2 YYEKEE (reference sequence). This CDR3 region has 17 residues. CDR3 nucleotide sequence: TGTGCCAGCAGCTTGGCGGGGGCCCTAACCATTTACAATGAGCAGTTCTTC. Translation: CASSLAGALTIYNEQFF.

CDR3 nucleotide sequence: TGTGCCAGCAGCCCCGGGACCCACAGCACAGATACGCAGTATTTT. Amino acid sequence: CASSPGTHSTDTQYF. V usage is TRBV5-4 and J usage is TRBJ2-3; D may correspond to TRBD1 or TRBD2 (5 bases each). Germline V gene sequence: CDR1 SGHNT, CDR2 YYREEE (reference sequence). The CDR3 spans 15 residues. Trimming pared 4 bases from V and 0 bases from J, leaving 12 bases between. Full variable domain (outside the CDR3, taken from reference TRBV5-4 and TRBJ2-3): ETGVTQSPTHLIKTRGQQVTLRCSSQSGHNTVSWYQQALGQGPQFIFQYYREEENGRGNFPPRFSGLQFPNYSSELNVNALELDDSALYLCASSPGTHSTDTQYFGPGTRLTVL.

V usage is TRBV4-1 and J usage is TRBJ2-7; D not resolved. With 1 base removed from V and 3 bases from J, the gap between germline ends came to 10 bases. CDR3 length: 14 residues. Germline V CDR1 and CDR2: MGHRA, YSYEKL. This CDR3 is CASSQGQRNYEQYF. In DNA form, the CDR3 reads TGCGCCAGCAGCCAAGGACAAAGGAACTACGAGCAGTACTTC.

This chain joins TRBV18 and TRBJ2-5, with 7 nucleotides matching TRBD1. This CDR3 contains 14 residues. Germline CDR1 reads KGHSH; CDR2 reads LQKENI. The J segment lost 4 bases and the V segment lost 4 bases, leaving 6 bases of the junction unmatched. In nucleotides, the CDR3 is TGTGCCAGCTCACTACAACAGGGGTTAGAGACCCAGTACTTC. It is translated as CASSLQQGLETQYF.

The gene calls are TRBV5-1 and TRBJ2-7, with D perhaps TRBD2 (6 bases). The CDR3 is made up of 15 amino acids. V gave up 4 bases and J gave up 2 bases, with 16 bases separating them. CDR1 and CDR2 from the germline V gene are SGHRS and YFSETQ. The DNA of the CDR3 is TGCGCCAGCAGCCCGCGGGGAGTATCGACCTACGAGCAGTACTTC. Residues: CASSPRGVSTYEQYF.

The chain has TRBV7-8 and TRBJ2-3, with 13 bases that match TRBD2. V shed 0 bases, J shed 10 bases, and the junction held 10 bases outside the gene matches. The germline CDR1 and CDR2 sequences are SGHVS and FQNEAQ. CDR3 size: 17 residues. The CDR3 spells CASSLAPALAGGVSQYF. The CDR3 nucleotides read TGTGCCAGCAGCTTAGCCCCGGCACTAGCGGGAGGGGTTTCGCAGTATTTT.

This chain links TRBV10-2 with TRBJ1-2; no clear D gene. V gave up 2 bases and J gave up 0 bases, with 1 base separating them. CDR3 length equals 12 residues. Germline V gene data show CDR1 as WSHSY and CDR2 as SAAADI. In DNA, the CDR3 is TGCGCCAGCAGTGAGGCTAACTATGGCTACACCTTC. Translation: CASSEANYGYTF.

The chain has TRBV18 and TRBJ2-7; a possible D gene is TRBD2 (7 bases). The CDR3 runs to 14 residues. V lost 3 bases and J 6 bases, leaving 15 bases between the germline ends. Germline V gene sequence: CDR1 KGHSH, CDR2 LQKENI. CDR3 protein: CASSPSGTQPEQYF. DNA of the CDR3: TGTGCCAGCTCACCGAGCGGGACACAGCCCGAGCAGTACTTC.

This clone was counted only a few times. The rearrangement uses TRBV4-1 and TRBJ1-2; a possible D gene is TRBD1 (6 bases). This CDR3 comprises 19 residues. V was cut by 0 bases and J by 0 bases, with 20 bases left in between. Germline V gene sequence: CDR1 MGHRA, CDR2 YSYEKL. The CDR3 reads CASSQDMDSPVSSNYGYTF. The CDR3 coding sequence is TGCGCCAGCAGCCAAGATATGGACAGCCCCGTATCTTCTAACTATGGCTACACCTTC.

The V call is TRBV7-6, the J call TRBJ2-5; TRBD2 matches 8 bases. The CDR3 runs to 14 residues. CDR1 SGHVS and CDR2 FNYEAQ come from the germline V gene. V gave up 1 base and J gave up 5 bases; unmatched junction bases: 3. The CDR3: CASSLDPSGETQYF. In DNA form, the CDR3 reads TGTGCCAGCAGCTTAGATCCTAGCGGGGAGACCCAGTACTTC.

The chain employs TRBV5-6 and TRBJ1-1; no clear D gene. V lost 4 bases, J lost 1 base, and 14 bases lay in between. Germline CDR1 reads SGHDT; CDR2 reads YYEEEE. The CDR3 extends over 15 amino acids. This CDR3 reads CASSRQGIPNTEAFF. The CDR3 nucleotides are TGTGCCAGCAGCAGGCAAGGGATTCCGAACACTGAAGCTTTCTTT.

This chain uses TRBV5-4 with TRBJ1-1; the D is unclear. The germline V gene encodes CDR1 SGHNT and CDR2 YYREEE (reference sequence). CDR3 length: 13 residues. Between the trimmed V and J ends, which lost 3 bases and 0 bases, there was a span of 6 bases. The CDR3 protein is CASSSRMNTEAFF. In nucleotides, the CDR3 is TGTGCCAGCAGCTCGCGCATGAACACTGAAGCTTTCTTT.

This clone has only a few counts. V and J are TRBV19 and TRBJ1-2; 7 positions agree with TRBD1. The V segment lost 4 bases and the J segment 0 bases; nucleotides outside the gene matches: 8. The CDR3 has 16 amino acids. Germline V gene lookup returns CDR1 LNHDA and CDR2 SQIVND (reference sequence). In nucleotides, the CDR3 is TGTGCCAGTAGTAACCCGGACAGGTCGACTAACTATGGCTACACCTTC. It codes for CASSNPDRSTNYGYTF. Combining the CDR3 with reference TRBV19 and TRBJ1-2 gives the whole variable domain DGGITQSPKYLFRKEGQNVTLSCEQNLNHDAMYWYRQDPGQGLRLIYYSQIVNDFQKGDIAEGYSVSREKKESFPLTVTSAQKNPTAFYLCASSNPDRSTNYGYTFGSGTRLTVV.

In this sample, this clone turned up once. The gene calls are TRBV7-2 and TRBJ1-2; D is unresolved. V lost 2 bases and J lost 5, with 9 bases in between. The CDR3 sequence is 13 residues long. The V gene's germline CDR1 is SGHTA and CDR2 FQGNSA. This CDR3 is CASSLNEKYGYTF. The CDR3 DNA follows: TGTGCCAGCAGCTTAAACGAGAAATATGGCTACACCTTC.

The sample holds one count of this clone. CDR3 region: CASSPNNAEAFF. In DNA form, the CDR3 reads TGTGCCAGCTCACCAAACAACGCTGAAGCTTTCTTT. The chain employs TRBV18 and TRBJ1-1, with unresolved D. Trimming removed 2 bases at V and 6 bases at J, with 7 bases between. Germline lookup yields CDR1 KGHSH and CDR2 LQKENI. The CDR3 has 12 residues. Supplemented by reference TRBV18 and TRBJ1-1, the full variable domain reads NAGVMQNPRHLVRRRGQEARLRCSPMKGHSHVYWYRQLPEEGLKFMVYLQKENIIDESGMPKERFSAEFPKEGPSILRIQQVVRGDSAAYFCASSPNNAEAFFGQGTRLTVV.

CDR3 nucleotide sequence: TGTGCCAGCAGCTCCAGACAGGACCGCGGCTACACCTTC. Encoded protein: CASSSRQDRGYTF. The V and J genes are TRBV11-2 and TRBJ1-2, with D possibly matching TRBD1 (6 bases). V was pared by 4 bases and J by 8 bases, with 14 bases between. The CDR3 is made up of 13 amino acids. From germline, CDR1 is SGHAT and CDR2 FQNNGV. The full variable domain, its missing parts supplied by reference TRBV11-2 and TRBJ1-2, is EAGVAQSPRYKIIEKRQSVAFWCNPISGHATLYWYQQILGQGPKLLIQFQNNGVVDDSQLPKDRFSAERLKGVDSTLKIQPAKLEDSAVYLCASSSRQDRGYTFGSGTRLTVV.

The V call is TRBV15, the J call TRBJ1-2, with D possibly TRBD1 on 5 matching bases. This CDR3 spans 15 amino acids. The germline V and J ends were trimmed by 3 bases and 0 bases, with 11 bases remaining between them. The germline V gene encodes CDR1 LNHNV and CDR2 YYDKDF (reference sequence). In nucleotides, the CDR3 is TGTGCCACCAGCAGGGGGCAGGTAGCTAACTATGGCTACACCTTC. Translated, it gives CATSRGQVANYGYTF.

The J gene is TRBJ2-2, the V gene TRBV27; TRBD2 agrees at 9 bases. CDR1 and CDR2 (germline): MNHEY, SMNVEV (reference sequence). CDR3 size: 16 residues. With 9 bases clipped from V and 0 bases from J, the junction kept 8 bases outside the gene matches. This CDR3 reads CASFPAGGPNTGELFF. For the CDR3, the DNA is TGTGCCAGTTTCCCCGCGGGAGGGCCGAACACCGGGGAGCTGTTTTTT.

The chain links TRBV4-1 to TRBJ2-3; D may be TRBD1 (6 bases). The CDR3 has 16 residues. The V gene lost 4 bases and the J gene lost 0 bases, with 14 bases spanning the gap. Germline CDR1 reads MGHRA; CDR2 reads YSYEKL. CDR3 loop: CASSPLTGHSTDTQYF. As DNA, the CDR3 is TGCGCCAGCAGCCCCCTTACAGGGCACAGCACAGATACGCAGTATTTT.

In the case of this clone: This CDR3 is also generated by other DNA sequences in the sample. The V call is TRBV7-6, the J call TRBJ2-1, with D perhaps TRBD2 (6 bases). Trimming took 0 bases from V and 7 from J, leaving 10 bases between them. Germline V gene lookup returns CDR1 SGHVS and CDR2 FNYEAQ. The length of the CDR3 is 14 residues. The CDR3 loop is CASSLAGGTNEQFF. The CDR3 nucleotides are TGTGCCAGCAGCTTAGCGGGAGGAACGAATGAGCAGTTCTTC.

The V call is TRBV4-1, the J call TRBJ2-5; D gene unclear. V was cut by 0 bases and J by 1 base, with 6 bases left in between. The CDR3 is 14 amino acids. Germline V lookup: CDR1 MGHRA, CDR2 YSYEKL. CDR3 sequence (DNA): TGCGCCAGCAGCCAAGATGTACTCCAAGAGACCCAGTACTTC. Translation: CASSQDVLQETQYF.

CDR3 amino acids: CASSPQGRLKAFF. CDR3 nucleotide sequence: TGTGCCAGCAGCCCACAGGGGCGGCTGAAAGCTTTCTTT. The genes are TRBV9 and TRBJ1-1; 7 nucleotides agree with TRBD1. The CDR3 totals 13 residues. Looked up from germline, CDR1 is SGDLS and CDR2 is YYNGEE. With 4 bases clipped from V and 9 bases from J, the junction kept 9 bases outside the gene matches.

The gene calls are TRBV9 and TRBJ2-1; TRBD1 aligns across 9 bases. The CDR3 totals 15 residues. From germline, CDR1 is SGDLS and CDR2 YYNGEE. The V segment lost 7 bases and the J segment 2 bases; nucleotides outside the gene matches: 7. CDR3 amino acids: CASSRTGVTYNEQFF. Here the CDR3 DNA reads TGTGCCAGCTCCCGGACAGGGGTCACCTACAATGAGCAGTTCTTC.

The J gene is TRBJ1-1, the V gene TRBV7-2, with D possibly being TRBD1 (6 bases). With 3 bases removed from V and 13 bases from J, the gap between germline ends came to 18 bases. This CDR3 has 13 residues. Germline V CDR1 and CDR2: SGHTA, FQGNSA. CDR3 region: CASSFGGAAKGFF. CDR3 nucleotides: TGTGCCAGCAGCTTTGGGGGGGCGGCCAAAGGTTTCTTT.

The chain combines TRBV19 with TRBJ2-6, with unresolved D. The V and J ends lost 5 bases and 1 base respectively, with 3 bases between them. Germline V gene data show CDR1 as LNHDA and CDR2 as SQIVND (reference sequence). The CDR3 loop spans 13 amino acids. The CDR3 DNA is TGTGCCAGTAGTTCTTCTGGGGCCAACGTCCTGACTTTC. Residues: CASSSSGANVLTF. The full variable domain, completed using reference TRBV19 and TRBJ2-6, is DGGITQSPKYLFRKEGQNVTLSCEQNLNHDAMYWYRQDPGQGLRLIYYSQIVNDFQKGDIAEGYSVSREKKESFPLTVTSAQKNPTAFYLCASSSSGANVLTFGAGSRLTVL.

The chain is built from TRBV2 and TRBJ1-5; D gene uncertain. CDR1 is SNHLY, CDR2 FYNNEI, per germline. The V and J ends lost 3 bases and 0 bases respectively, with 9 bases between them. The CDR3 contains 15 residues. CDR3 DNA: TGTGCCAGCAGTGATAATGTTTATAGCAATCAGCCCCAGCATTTT. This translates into CASSDNVYSNQPQHF. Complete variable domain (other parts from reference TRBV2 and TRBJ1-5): EPEVTQTPSHQVTQMGQEVILRCVPISNHLYFYWYRQILGQKVEFLVSFYNNEISEKSEIFDDQFSVERPDGSNFTLKIRSTKLEDSAMYFCASSDNVYSNQPQHFGDGTRLSIL.